This T cell receptor beta chain emerged from a study of glioma-infiltrating T cells after dendritic cell vaccination. Study as a whole: Dendritic cells derived from monocytes and pulsed with autologous tumor lysate formed the vaccine.

Input was 2 to 2.5 ug genomic DNA, or all available if less. The table came from immunoSEQ multiplex PCR; TCRdb's copy has only in-frame clones and leaves some out. Among fewer than 95,000 clones, approximately 81% were seen once, and the ten largest hold about 8.5%. The time point is: after dendritic cell vaccination, including at tumor progression/relapse. Isocitrate dehydrogenase mutation was absent in all glioblastoma patients. This CDR3 has 16 residues. Germline loops: CDR1 SGHVS, CDR2 FNYEAQ. The V segment lost 1 base and the J segment 5 bases; nucleotides outside the gene matches: 9. The sample in question was blood, obtained after dendritic cell vaccination. The chain uses TRBV7-6 and TRBJ1-1; 8 nucleotides agree with TRBD1. This receptor was taken from a human donor with glioblastoma. CDR3 DNA sequence: TGTGCCAGCAGCTTAGTCCGCGGACAGGGAGGGACTGAAGCTTTCTTT. Its protein is CASSLVRGQGGTEAFF.